The rows below give T cell receptor beta chains drawn from one sample of a study of blood T cell repertoires in COVID-19. Profiled with immunoSEQ multiplex PCR; TCRdb holds only in-frame clones, not every one. The data hold about 170,000 clones, with roughly 91% observed a single time. Material for sequencing was peripheral blood. These receptors originate from a woman between 50 and 59 years old with acute or convalescent COVID-19. Both conserved end residues are part of each CDR3. A D gene is named only where the DNA matches it firmly. Clone size, where shown, is once, few, many, or a class for clones that have expanded.

d_call: TRBD1; j_call: TRBJ2-1; clone_size: .; v_call: TRBV29-1; cdr3_nt: TGCAGCGTTGAAGGGACAGGGTCAGTTGGTGAGCAGTTCTTC; cdr3_aa: CSVEGTGSVGEQFF
d_call: TRBD1; j_call: TRBJ1-6; clone_size: .; v_call: TRBV5-5; cdr3_nt: TGTGCCAGCAGCAACTCACGACAGGGGAGTCGGTCACCCCTCCACTTT; cdr3_aa: CASSNSRQGSRSPLHF
d_call: TRBD1; j_call: TRBJ2-2; clone_size: .; v_call: TRBV2; cdr3_nt: TGTGCCAGCAGTGAGACAGGGGATGGGAACACCGGGGAGCTGTTTTTT; cdr3_aa: CASSETGDGNTGELFF
d_call: .; j_call: TRBJ1-1; clone_size: once; v_call: TRBV18; cdr3_nt: TGTGCCAGCTCACCAGGGACTCAGAACACTGAAGCTTTCTTT; cdr3_aa: CASSPGTQNTEAFF
d_call: .; j_call: TRBJ1-3; clone_size: .; v_call: TRBV30; cdr3_nt: TGTGCCTGGCGGGGCTCTGGAAACACCATATATTTT; cdr3_aa: CAWRGSGNTIYF
d_call: TRBD2; j_call: TRBJ2-1; clone_size: .; v_call: TRBV10-3; cdr3_nt: TGTGCCATCATGGAGGCGGGAGGGAGAAATGAGCAGTTCTTC; cdr3_aa: CAIMEAGGRNEQFF
d_call: .; j_call: TRBJ2-5; clone_size: .; v_call: TRBV2; cdr3_nt: TGTGCCAGCAGTGTCGAGGGAAAAGAGACCCAGTACTTC; cdr3_aa: CASSVEGKETQYF
d_call: .; j_call: TRBJ1-3; clone_size: .; v_call: TRBV30; cdr3_nt: TGTGCCTGGAGTCAGGGCAGTTTGAGCTCTGGAAACACCATATATTTT; cdr3_aa: CAWSQGSLSSGNTIYF
d_call: TRBD2; j_call: TRBJ2-1; clone_size: .; v_call: TRBV2; cdr3_nt: TGTGCCAGCAGTGACGTGGCGGGGAGGGCCGACGATGAGCAGTTCTTC; cdr3_aa: CASSDVAGRADDEQFF
d_call: .; j_call: TRBJ2-2; clone_size: .; v_call: TRBV10-1; cdr3_nt: TGCGCCAGCAGCGGTACGAACACCGGGGAGCTGTTTTTT; cdr3_aa: CASSGTNTGELFF
d_call: .; j_call: TRBJ2-5; clone_size: .; v_call: TRBV9; cdr3_nt: TGTGCCAGCAGCGTAGCTACGGGGAACCAAGAGACCCAGTACTTC; cdr3_aa: CASSVATGNQETQYF
d_call: TRBD1; j_call: TRBJ1-5; clone_size: .; v_call: TRBV6-1; cdr3_nt: TGTGCCAGCAGCCCGACAGGGCGCAATCAGCCCCAGCATTTT; cdr3_aa: CASSPTGRNQPQHF
d_call: .; j_call: TRBJ1-2; clone_size: .; v_call: TRBV15; cdr3_nt: TGTGCCACCAGCAGGTCGGGCTATGGCTACACCTTC; cdr3_aa: CATSRSGYGYTF
d_call: .; j_call: TRBJ1-1; clone_size: .; v_call: TRBV6-5; cdr3_nt: TGTGCCAGCAGTTACAGGGGACTGAGGAACACTGAAGCTTTCTTT; cdr3_aa: CASSYRGLRNTEAFF
d_call: TRBD1; j_call: TRBJ1-2; clone_size: .; v_call: TRBV11-1; cdr3_nt: TGTGCCAGCAGCCTGGGACAGGGACGTGGCTACACCTTC; cdr3_aa: CASSLGQGRGYTF
d_call: .; j_call: TRBJ1-5; clone_size: .; v_call: TRBV20-1; cdr3_nt: TGCAGTGCTAGTTTAGGGGATGACCCCCAGCATTTT; cdr3_aa: CSASLGDDPQHF
d_call: .; j_call: TRBJ1-1; clone_size: .; v_call: TRBV20-1; cdr3_nt: TGCAGTGCTTCGCGTAGCACTGAAGCTTTCTTT; cdr3_aa: CSASRSTEAFF
d_call: .; j_call: TRBJ2-1; clone_size: .; v_call: TRBV12-3/TRBV12-4; cdr3_nt: TGTGCCAGCATCCTAGGGGGTACCCATGAGCAGTTCTTC; cdr3_aa: CASILGGTHEQFF
d_call: TRBD1; j_call: TRBJ1-2; clone_size: .; v_call: TRBV19; cdr3_nt: TGTGCCAGTCGACATGGGACAGGAGGGTACTATGGCTACACCTTC; cdr3_aa: CASRHGTGGYYGYTF
d_call: TRBD1; j_call: TRBJ2-3; clone_size: once; v_call: TRBV30; cdr3_nt: TGTGCCTGGAGTATCGGGACAGGGAATATCAATACGCAGTATTTT; cdr3_aa: CAWSIGTGNINTQYF
d_call: .; j_call: TRBJ1-1; clone_size: .; v_call: TRBV5-6; cdr3_nt: TGTGCCAGCAGCGGCAAGTGGCAGGGAAACACTGAAGCTTTCTTT; cdr3_aa: CASSGKWQGNTEAFF
d_call: TRBD2; j_call: TRBJ2-3; clone_size: once; v_call: TRBV6-5; cdr3_nt: TGTGCCAGCAGTTACTCCGGGGGGAGCACAGATACGCAGTATTTT; cdr3_aa: CASSYSGGSTDTQYF
d_call: .; j_call: TRBJ2-7; clone_size: .; v_call: TRBV4-3; cdr3_nt: TGCGCCAGCAGCCAAGTCGTTTCCCGCTACGAGCAGTACTTC; cdr3_aa: CASSQVVSRYEQYF
d_call: .; j_call: TRBJ2-7; clone_size: .; v_call: TRBV11-1; cdr3_nt: TGTGCCAGCAGCCCTGCCCAGACCTACGAGCAGTACTTC; cdr3_aa: CASSPAQTYEQYF
d_call: .; j_call: TRBJ1-2; clone_size: .; v_call: TRBV2; cdr3_nt: TGTGCCAGCAGTGGGGACTTCTATGGCTACACCTTC; cdr3_aa: CASSGDFYGYTF
d_call: TRBD1; j_call: TRBJ2-7; clone_size: .; v_call: TRBV18; cdr3_nt: TGTGCCAGCTCACTTACCGGGACAGCCTACGAGCAGTACTTC; cdr3_aa: CASSLTGTAYEQYF
d_call: .; j_call: TRBJ2-3; clone_size: .; v_call: TRBV27; cdr3_nt: TGTGCCAGCAGTTTAAAACAGGGCTACTCTTGGAGCACAGATACGCAGTATTTT; cdr3_aa: CASSLKQGYSWSTDTQYF
d_call: TRBD1; j_call: TRBJ1-2; clone_size: few; v_call: TRBV28; cdr3_nt: TGTGCCAGCAGTGTTGACAGGGTCTATGGCTACACCTTC; cdr3_aa: CASSVDRVYGYTF
d_call: TRBD1; j_call: TRBJ2-3; clone_size: .; v_call: TRBV28; cdr3_nt: TGTGCCACCAAAGTCAGGGGGCGCACGCAGTATTTT; cdr3_aa: CATKVRGRTQYF
d_call: TRBD2; j_call: TRBJ2-7; clone_size: few; v_call: TRBV7-2; cdr3_nt: TGTGCCAGCAGCTTAGCGGGGCTAGCGGAGATCTCCTACGAGCAGTACTTC; cdr3_aa: CASSLAGLAEISYEQYF
d_call: .; j_call: TRBJ1-6; clone_size: once; v_call: TRBV9; cdr3_nt: TGTGCCAGCAGCGTTTGGGGGGTTAATTCACCCCTCCACTTT; cdr3_aa: CASSVWGVNSPLHF
d_call: .; j_call: TRBJ1-3; clone_size: .; v_call: TRBV7-6; cdr3_nt: TGTGCCAGCAGCTTAGGACTGAGCTCTGGAAACACCATATATTTT; cdr3_aa: CASSLGLSSGNTIYF
d_call: .; j_call: TRBJ1-1; clone_size: .; v_call: TRBV25-1; cdr3_nt: TGTGCCAGCAGTGGGGGTTCAGGGTTCGCCCTTGAAGCTTTCTTT; cdr3_aa: CASSGGSGFALEAFF
d_call: .; j_call: TRBJ2-2; clone_size: .; v_call: TRBV28; cdr3_nt: TGTGCCAGCCTCTCGAACACCGGGGAGCTGTTTTTT; cdr3_aa: CASLSNTGELFF
d_call: TRBD1; j_call: TRBJ1-1; clone_size: .; v_call: TRBV5-1; cdr3_nt: TGCGCCAGCAGTTTTGGGGATTCCGGGACAGGGGCGATGAACACTGAAGCTTTCTTT; cdr3_aa: CASSFGDSGTGAMNTEAFF
d_call: .; j_call: TRBJ1-1; clone_size: once; v_call: TRBV4-1; cdr3_nt: TGCGCCAGCAGCCAACTCGAAGGGGACACTGAAGCTTTCTTT; cdr3_aa: CASSQLEGDTEAFF
d_call: .; j_call: TRBJ1-5; clone_size: once; v_call: TRBV25-1; cdr3_nt: TGTGCCAGCAGTGAATCGGGGGGGGGTAGCAATCAGCCCCAGCATTTT; cdr3_aa: CASSESGGGSNQPQHF
d_call: TRBD1; j_call: TRBJ1-5; clone_size: few; v_call: TRBV19; cdr3_nt: TGTGCCAGTAGTATAATCGGGACAGGGAGCCAGCCCCAGCATTTT; cdr3_aa: CASSIIGTGSQPQHF
d_call: TRBD1; j_call: TRBJ1-6; clone_size: .; v_call: TRBV6-5; cdr3_nt: TGTGCCAGCAGTTACTCCACACAGGGGAACAATTCACCCCTCCACTTT; cdr3_aa: CASSYSTQGNNSPLHF
d_call: TRBD2; j_call: TRBJ2-1; clone_size: .; v_call: TRBV6-5; cdr3_nt: TGTGCCAGCAAAGAACTAGCGGCGACCTACAATGAGCAGTTCTTC; cdr3_aa: CASKELAATYNEQFF
d_call: TRBD1; j_call: TRBJ1-1; clone_size: .; v_call: TRBV10-3; cdr3_nt: TGTGCCATCAGATCCTCGACAGGGAACCCTGAAGCTTTCTTT; cdr3_aa: CAIRSSTGNPEAFF
d_call: .; j_call: TRBJ1-1; clone_size: .; v_call: TRBV27; cdr3_nt: TGTGCCACCGCCCGGAGGTCGGACACTGAAGCTTTCTTT; cdr3_aa: CATARRSDTEAFF
d_call: TRBD2; j_call: TRBJ2-1; clone_size: .; v_call: TRBV29-1; cdr3_nt: TGCAGCGTTGAAGACCCTAGCGGGAGCTCCTACAATGAGCAGTTCTTC; cdr3_aa: CSVEDPSGSSYNEQFF
d_call: TRBD1; j_call: TRBJ1-4; clone_size: once; v_call: TRBV19; cdr3_nt: TGTGCCAGTAGGCAGGGGGCGCTGGATGAAAAACTGTTTTTT; cdr3_aa: CASRQGALDEKLFF
d_call: TRBD1; j_call: TRBJ1-4; clone_size: .; v_call: TRBV7-9; cdr3_nt: TGTGCCAGCAGCTTGTTGGGACAGGGGAAGGAAAAACTGTTTTTT; cdr3_aa: CASSLLGQGKEKLFF
d_call: .; j_call: TRBJ1-2; clone_size: .; v_call: TRBV5-1; cdr3_nt: TGCGCCAGCAGCTTGGAGCAGGGATCGTATGGCTACACCTTC; cdr3_aa: CASSLEQGSYGYTF
d_call: .; j_call: TRBJ1-1; clone_size: .; v_call: TRBV21-1; cdr3_nt: TGTGCCAGCAGCAAAGGGGCCAGGGTTATCGCTGAAGCTTTCTTT; cdr3_aa: CASSKGARVIAEAFF
d_call: .; j_call: TRBJ1-1; clone_size: .; v_call: TRBV10-3; cdr3_nt: TGTGCCATCAGTGAGTCGACCGGGGCTGAAGCTTTCTTT; cdr3_aa: CAISESTGAEAFF
d_call: TRBD1; j_call: TRBJ2-7; clone_size: .; v_call: TRBV3-1/TRBV3-2; cdr3_nt: TGTGCCAGCAGCCAGCGACAGGGGTTAAACGAGCAGTACTTC; cdr3_aa: CASSQRQGLNEQYF
d_call: TRBD1; j_call: TRBJ2-5; clone_size: .; v_call: TRBV5-1; cdr3_nt: TGCGCCTGCAATACCGGGACAGGGGAGACCCAGTACTTC; cdr3_aa: CACNTGTGETQYF
d_call: .; j_call: TRBJ1-5; clone_size: .; v_call: TRBV12-3/TRBV12-4; cdr3_nt: TGTGCCAGCAGCCACAGGGGCAATCAGCCCCAGCATTTT; cdr3_aa: CASSHRGNQPQHF
d_call: .; j_call: TRBJ2-3; clone_size: .; v_call: TRBV28; cdr3_nt: TGTGCCAGCAGTTTAGGGTGGCAGCGGACGCAGTATTTT; cdr3_aa: CASSLGWQRTQYF
d_call: TRBD1; j_call: TRBJ1-3; clone_size: once; v_call: TRBV19; cdr3_nt: TGTGCCAGTGGGACAGGGAGCTCTGGAAACACCATATATTTT; cdr3_aa: CASGTGSSGNTIYF
d_call: .; j_call: TRBJ1-5; clone_size: .; v_call: TRBV6-2/TRBV6-3; cdr3_nt: TGTGCCAGCAGTTCCGCAGGGGCTGGCAATCAGCCCCAGCATTTT; cdr3_aa: CASSSAGAGNQPQHF
d_call: .; j_call: TRBJ1-6; clone_size: .; v_call: TRBV28; cdr3_nt: TGTGCCAGCAGTTTCATAGGGGTCGGGTATAATTCACCCCTCCACTTT; cdr3_aa: CASSFIGVGYNSPLHF